This T cell receptor beta chain was found in a study of T-cell reconstitution after alpha-beta-depleted transplantation in children. During its preparation, the TCRbeta library received unique molecular identifiers. MiXCR, applied by TCRdb to the PCR reads, yields one record per CDR3 protein. The data show more than 200,000 distinct CDR3 sequences, 7.5% to 9.5% seen once. Trimming took 3 bases from V and 0 from J; bases not matched to a gene: 6. The CDR3 contains 15 residues. From germline, CDR1 is DFQATT and CDR2 SNEGSKA (reference sequence). About this clonotype: Its target is unknown. This may be a read error: a much more frequent sequence differs by one nucleotide.

The study, taken as a whole, reports: Once a year had passed after transplant, T-cell counts and diversity came mostly from newly produced T cells.

The starting material was PBMCs, mostly from graft donor cells, obtained 360 days after TCRalphabeta/CD19-depleted stem cell transplant. The origin of this receptor is a male patient aged 2-10 years who had a stem cell transplant for acute myeloid leukemia, so the T cells may come from the graft donor. The V call is TRBV20-1, the J call TRBJ2-3; 7 bases align to TRBD2. CDR3 residues: CSARSGRESTDTQYF. CDR3 DNA sequence: TGCAGTGCTAGGAGCGGGCGGGAGAGCACAGATACGCAGTATTTT.